This T cell receptor beta chain was sequenced during a study of stem cell transplantation in POMP-related autoinflammatory disease (dated by TCRdb to about 2021). Regarding the study in general: The study hypothesized that defective thymoproteasomes impair MHC class I-dependent CD8+ T-cell differentiation and positive selection, skewing the TRB repertoire. Before transplant, patients showed CD4+ naive T-cell skewing, low CD8+ T-cell proportions, and reduced T-cell cytokine secretion. After transplant, DNA chimerism analysis showed 100% donor engraftment of neutrophils and platelets through one year. To find out how POMP deficiency affects T-cell receptor beta repertoire diversity and CDR3 characteristics, high-throughput TRB sequencing was used.

Study-level results and caveats: In PRAID patients, the trend toward increased clonality and lower diversity reached statistical significance only for regulatory T cells. Across all analyzed T-cell subsets, PRAID patients showed a trend toward higher clonality and lower TRB diversity. The number of unique TRB V-J gene pairings in PRAID patients was restricted.

Preparation of the library involved the immunoSEQ multiplex PCR assay. On the authors' methods: Shannon entropy, which takes clonal size distribution into account, was used to quantify repertoire diversity. The Gini-Simpson index (Simpson_1-D) was used to measure inequality in clonotype distribution. TCRdb holds this immuneACCESS table with in-frame rearrangements only. Some clones are missing; in checked studies, unresolved V genes explain under half, and the rest has no known cause. That table furnishes V, J and clone size, whereas the DNA furnished D and trimming. The sample table lists tens of thousands of clones, around 90% of them with a count of one. Jointly, the top ten make up around 0.72% of the sample. Note on this clone: There is no known antigen for this receptor. No per-base quality is available; no much larger clone lies one base away.

Explained via the paper, the time point label denotes: after hematopoietic stem cell transplant. PRAID featured prominent immunodeficiency alongside autoinflammation. Before TRB sequencing, the T-cell subsets, namely conventional T cells, CD8+ T cells, regulatory T cells, and T follicular helper cells, were sorted. The germline V gene encodes CDR1 MDHEN and CDR2 SYDVKM. Its CDR3 holds 15 amino acids, cysteine through phenylalanine. Left in the record is the CDR3 DNA by itself, 45 bases read in frame from the first base. The V end gives up 0 bases and the J end 11 bases, leaving 9 bases in the junction not matched to a gene.

In this chain, TRBV28 is recombined with TRBJ1-1, with 10 bases aligning to TRBD1. Sequenced material: CD4+ T cells from PBMCs, taken after stem cell transplantation. This clonotype originated in a human patient with POMP-related autoinflammation and immune dysregulation (PRAID). The graft donor may be the source of some T cells after a transplant. The nucleotide sequence is given as TGTGCCAGCAGTTTATGGGGACAGGGGCCCCCTCTGGCTTTCTTT. Its translation is CASSLWGQGPPLAFF.